This is a list of T cell receptor beta chains from one sample in a study of shared clonotypes between healthy human individuals. The assay was immunoSEQ multiplex PCR, and TCRdb's table has in-frame clones only and misses some. The data hold about 680,000 clones, with roughly nine tenths observed a single time. Input material: naive CD8+ T cells sorted from blood. These receptors were collected from a man between 25 and 39 years old in good health. The CDR3 runs from the conserved cysteine through the conserved F or W. Fields, in order: clone size, J gene, D gene, V gene, CDR3 protein, CDR3 DNA. D genes are given only for firm matches. Only part of the rows carry a size: once, few, many, or a class if the clone is expanded.

clone_size: -
j_call: TRBJ2-7
d_call: -
v_call: TRBV15
cdr3_aa: CATSSLQGPGEQYF
cdr3_nt: TGTGCCACCAGCAGCTTGCAGGGTCCGGGCGAGCAGTACTTC

clone_size: -
j_call: TRBJ2-7
d_call: -
v_call: TRBV4-3
cdr3_aa: CASSPGAGIYYEQYF
cdr3_nt: TGCGCCAGCAGCCCAGGGGCGGGAATCTACTACGAGCAGTACTTC

clone_size: few
j_call: TRBJ1-5
d_call: -
v_call: TRBV27
cdr3_aa: CASSLSSGAQPQHF
cdr3_nt: TGTGCCAGCAGTTTATCTTCCGGGGCGCAGCCCCAGCATTTT

clone_size: -
j_call: TRBJ1-1
d_call: -
v_call: TRBV6-1
cdr3_aa: CASSEGGGRENTEAFF
cdr3_nt: TGTGCCAGCAGTGAAGGGGGGGGCCGGGAGAACACTGAAGCTTTCTTT

clone_size: -
j_call: TRBJ2-1
d_call: -
v_call: TRBV11-2
cdr3_aa: CASSPSYRVHEQFF
cdr3_nt: TGTGCCAGCAGCCCGTCCTATAGAGTCCATGAGCAGTTCTTC

clone_size: once
j_call: TRBJ2-1
d_call: TRBD2
v_call: TRBV4-3
cdr3_aa: CASSQDVKRERERGNEQFF
cdr3_nt: TGCGCCAGCAGCCAAGATGTCAAACGGGAGCGGGAGAGAGGTAATGAGCAGTTCTTC

clone_size: -
j_call: TRBJ2-5
d_call: TRBD1
v_call: TRBV7-6
cdr3_aa: CASSSPGQGEETQYF
cdr3_nt: TGTGCCAGCAGCTCGCCGGGACAGGGGGAAGAGACCCAGTACTTC

clone_size: -
j_call: TRBJ2-7
d_call: -
v_call: TRBV2
cdr3_aa: CASRGGQSYF
cdr3_nt: TGTGCCAGCAGGGGGGGACAGTCTTACTTC

clone_size: -
j_call: TRBJ1-1
d_call: -
v_call: TRBV6-5
cdr3_aa: CASSYSPPMNTEAFF
cdr3_nt: TGTGCCAGCAGTTACAGCCCCCCTATGAACACTGAAGCTTTCTTT

clone_size: -
j_call: TRBJ2-5
d_call: TRBD1
v_call: TRBV4-3
cdr3_aa: CASSQDRTGGLEETQYF
cdr3_nt: TGCGCCAGCAGCCAAGACCGGACAGGGGGTCTGGAAGAGACCCAGTACTTC

clone_size: -
j_call: TRBJ2-1
d_call: TRBD2
v_call: TRBV5-1
cdr3_aa: CASSRSGTEQFF
cdr3_nt: TGCGCCAGCAGCCGTAGCGGGACTGAGCAGTTCTTC

clone_size: -
j_call: TRBJ1-5
d_call: TRBD1
v_call: TRBV27
cdr3_aa: CASSLLGQGAHQPQHF
cdr3_nt: TGTGCCAGCAGTTTACTTGGACAGGGGGCCCATCAGCCCCAGCATTTT

clone_size: -
j_call: TRBJ2-1
d_call: TRBD2
v_call: TRBV27
cdr3_aa: CASSPSGTYNEQFF
cdr3_nt: TGTGCCAGCAGTCCTAGCGGAACCTACAATGAGCAGTTCTTC

clone_size: -
j_call: TRBJ2-7
d_call: -
v_call: TRBV27
cdr3_aa: CASSLSIVYEQYF
cdr3_nt: TGTGCCAGCAGTTTATCGATAGTCTACGAGCAGTACTTC

clone_size: -
j_call: TRBJ2-1
d_call: TRBD1
v_call: TRBV6-5
cdr3_aa: CASSFYVSGGNEQFF
cdr3_nt: TGTGCCAGCAGTTTCTATGTCTCAGGGGGTAATGAGCAGTTCTTC

clone_size: few
j_call: TRBJ1-2
d_call: -
v_call: TRBV10-1
cdr3_aa: CASRRVGCYGYTF
cdr3_nt: TGCGCCAGCAGGAGGGTGGGGTGCTATGGCTACACCTTC

clone_size: -
j_call: TRBJ2-1
d_call: TRBD2
v_call: TRBV4-1
cdr3_aa: CASSQEASGSGEQFF
cdr3_nt: TGCGCCAGCAGCCAAGAGGCTAGCGGGAGCGGTGAGCAGTTCTTC

clone_size: once
j_call: TRBJ2-3
d_call: TRBD1
v_call: TRBV6-5
cdr3_aa: CASRTTGADTQYF
cdr3_nt: TGTGCCAGCAGAACAACAGGGGCAGATACGCAGTATTTT

clone_size: -
j_call: TRBJ1-1
d_call: TRBD1
v_call: TRBV29-1
cdr3_aa: CSVRQGRGTEAFF
cdr3_nt: TGCAGCGTGAGACAGGGGAGGGGCACTGAAGCTTTCTTT

clone_size: -
j_call: TRBJ2-7
d_call: TRBD1
v_call: TRBV5-1
cdr3_aa: CASSENLGQAMRNSYEQYF
cdr3_nt: TGCGCCAGCAGCGAGAACCTTGGACAGGCCATGAGGAACTCCTACGAGCAGTACTTC

clone_size: once
j_call: TRBJ2-1
d_call: TRBD2
v_call: TRBV7-9
cdr3_aa: CASSSGTSGRANEQFF
cdr3_nt: TGTGCCAGCAGCTCTGGGACTAGCGGGAGGGCCAATGAGCAGTTCTTC

clone_size: once
j_call: TRBJ2-2
d_call: -
v_call: TRBV7-9
cdr3_aa: CASSLSTEQEPNTGELFF
cdr3_nt: TGTGCCAGCAGCTTGTCCACCGAACAGGAGCCGAACACCGGGGAGCTGTTTTTT

clone_size: -
j_call: TRBJ2-7
d_call: TRBD1
v_call: TRBV28
cdr3_aa: CASSTRDRGPEQYF
cdr3_nt: TGTGCCAGCAGTACCCGGGACAGGGGGCCCGAGCAGTACTTC

clone_size: -
j_call: TRBJ2-1
d_call: -
v_call: TRBV28
cdr3_aa: CASSFFEPEQFF
cdr3_nt: TGTGCCAGCAGTTTCTTCGAACCTGAGCAGTTCTTC

clone_size: -
j_call: TRBJ2-3
d_call: -
v_call: TRBV27
cdr3_aa: CASSFRKDTQYF
cdr3_nt: TGTGCCAGCAGTTTTCGTAAGGATACGCAGTATTTT

clone_size: -
j_call: TRBJ1-2
d_call: -
v_call: TRBV5-1
cdr3_aa: CASSPSSDAYGYTF
cdr3_nt: TGCGCCAGCAGCCCCAGTTCCGACGCTTATGGCTACACCTTC

clone_size: -
j_call: TRBJ2-1
d_call: -
v_call: TRBV4-3
cdr3_aa: CASSQDLGGGPNEQFF
cdr3_nt: TGCGCCAGCAGCCAAGATCTAGGGGGAGGGCCAAATGAGCAGTTCTTC

clone_size: -
j_call: TRBJ1-2
d_call: -
v_call: TRBV9
cdr3_aa: CASSVEGYNYGYTF
cdr3_nt: TGTGCCAGCAGCGTAGAGGGATACAACTATGGCTACACCTTC

clone_size: -
j_call: TRBJ2-3
d_call: -
v_call: TRBV21-1
cdr3_aa: CASSRGLAGGPTDTQYF
cdr3_nt: TGTGCCAGCAGCAGAGGACTAGCGGGAGGGCCCACAGATACGCAGTATTTT